This TCR beta chain was captured by sequencing in a study of OX40 agonist ivuxolimab in advanced cancers. Whole-study context: Males comprised approximately 84% of the group, whose mean age was about 60 years (range roughly 20 to 85). Study conclusions and caveats: CD4+ and CD8+ blood T cells expanded clonally by week 6 at 0.1 to 3.0 mg/kg. Normalized T-cell clonal expansion was also low in a subset of nonresponders. Antigens targeted by the expanded peripheral T cells were not determined.

Trimming took 6 bases from V and 3 from J, leaving 14 bases between them. Germline-derived CDR1 and CDR2 are MNHEY and SVGAGI. CDR3 length: 14 amino acids. The protocol was immunoSEQ multiplex PCR, while the TCRdb copy is restricted to in-frame clones and leaves out a portion. The repertoire consists of about 83,000 clones, with about 81% occurring once and the leading ten covering 1.5% to 2%. Turning to this clone: As yet, its antigen is unknown.

The receptor was isolated from an adult with an advanced solid tumor such as melanoma, head and neck, liver or kidney cancer. The starting material was CD4+ or CD8+ T cells sorted from blood, obtained in a trial of the OX40 agonist ivuxolimab. The rearrangement links TRBV6-5 to TRBJ2-5; D may be TRBD1 (5 bases). CDR3 in amino acids: CASSPTGPKETQYF. CDR3 nucleotide sequence: TGTGCCAGCAGCCCTACAGGACCCAAAGAGACCCAGTACTTC.